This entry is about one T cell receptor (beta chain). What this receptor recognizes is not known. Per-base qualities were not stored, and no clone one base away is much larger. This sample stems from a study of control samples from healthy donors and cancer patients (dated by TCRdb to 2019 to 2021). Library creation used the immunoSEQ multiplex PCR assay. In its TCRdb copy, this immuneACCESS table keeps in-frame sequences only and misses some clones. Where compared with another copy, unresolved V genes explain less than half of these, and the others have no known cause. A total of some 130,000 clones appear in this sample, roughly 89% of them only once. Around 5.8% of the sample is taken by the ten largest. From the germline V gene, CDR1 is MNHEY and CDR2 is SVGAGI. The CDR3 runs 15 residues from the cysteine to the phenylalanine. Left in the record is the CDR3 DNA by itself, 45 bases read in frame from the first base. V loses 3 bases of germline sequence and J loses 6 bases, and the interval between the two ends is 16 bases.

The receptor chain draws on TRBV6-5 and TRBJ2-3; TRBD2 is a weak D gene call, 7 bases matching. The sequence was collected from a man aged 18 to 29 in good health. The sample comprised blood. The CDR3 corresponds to CASSYRRGGPDTQYF. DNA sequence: TGTGCCAGCAGTTATAGGAGGGGGGGGCCTGATACGCAGTATTTT.